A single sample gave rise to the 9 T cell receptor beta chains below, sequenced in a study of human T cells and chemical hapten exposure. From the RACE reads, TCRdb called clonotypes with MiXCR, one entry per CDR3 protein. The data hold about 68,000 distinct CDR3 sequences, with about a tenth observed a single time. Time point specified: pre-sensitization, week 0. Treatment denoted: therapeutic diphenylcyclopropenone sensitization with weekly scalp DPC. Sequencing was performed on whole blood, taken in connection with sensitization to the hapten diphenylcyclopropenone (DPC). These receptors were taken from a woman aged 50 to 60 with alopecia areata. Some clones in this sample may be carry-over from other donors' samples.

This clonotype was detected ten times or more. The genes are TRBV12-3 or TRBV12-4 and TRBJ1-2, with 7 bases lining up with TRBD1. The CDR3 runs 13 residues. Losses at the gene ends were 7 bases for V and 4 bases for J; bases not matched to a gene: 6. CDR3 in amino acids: CASTYRGPYGYTF. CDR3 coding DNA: TGTGCCAGCACCTACAGGGGCCCCTATGGCTACACCTTC.

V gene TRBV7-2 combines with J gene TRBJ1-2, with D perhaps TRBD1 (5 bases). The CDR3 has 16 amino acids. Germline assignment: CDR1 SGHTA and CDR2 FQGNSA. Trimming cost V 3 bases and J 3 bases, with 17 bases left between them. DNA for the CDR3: TGTGCCAGCAGCTTGTCCCAGGGTCCCCTTGACTATGGCTACACCTTC. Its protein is CASSLSQGPLDYGYTF. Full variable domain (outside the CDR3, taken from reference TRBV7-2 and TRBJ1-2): GAGVSQSPSNKVTEKGKDVELRCDPISGHTALYWYRQSLGQGLEFLIYFQGNSAPDKSGLPSDRFSAERTGGSVSTLTIQRTQQEDSAVYLCASSLSQGPLDYGYTFGSGTRLTVV.

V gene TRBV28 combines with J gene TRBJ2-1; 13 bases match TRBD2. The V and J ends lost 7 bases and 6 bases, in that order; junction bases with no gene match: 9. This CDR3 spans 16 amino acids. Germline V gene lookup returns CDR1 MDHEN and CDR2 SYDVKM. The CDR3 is CASTYSGLAGVNEQFF. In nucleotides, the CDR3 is TGTGCCAGCACCTATTCTGGACTAGCGGGAGTCAATGAGCAGTTCTTC.

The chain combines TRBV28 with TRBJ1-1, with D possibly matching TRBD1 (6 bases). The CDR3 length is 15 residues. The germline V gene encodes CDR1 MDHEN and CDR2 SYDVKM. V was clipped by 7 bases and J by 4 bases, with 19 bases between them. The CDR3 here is CASTFSRGSGTEAFF. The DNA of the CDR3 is TGTGCCAGCACATTTAGTAGGGGGTCGGGCACTGAAGCTTTCTTT.

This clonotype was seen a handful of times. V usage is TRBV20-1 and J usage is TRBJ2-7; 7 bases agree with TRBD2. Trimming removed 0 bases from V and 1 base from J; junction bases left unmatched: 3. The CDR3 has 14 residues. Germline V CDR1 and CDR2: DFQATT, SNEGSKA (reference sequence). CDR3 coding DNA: TGCAGTGCTAGAGATCTCGGGGGGTCCTACGAGCAGTACTTC. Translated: CSARDLGGSYEQYF.

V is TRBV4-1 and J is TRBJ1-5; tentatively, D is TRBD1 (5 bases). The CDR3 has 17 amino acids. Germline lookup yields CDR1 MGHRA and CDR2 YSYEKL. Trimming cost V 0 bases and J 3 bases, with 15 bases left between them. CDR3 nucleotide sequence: TGCGCCAGCAGCCAAGAGCGAACAGGTGCCTCCAATCAGCCCCAGCATTTT. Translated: CASSQERTGASNQPQHF.

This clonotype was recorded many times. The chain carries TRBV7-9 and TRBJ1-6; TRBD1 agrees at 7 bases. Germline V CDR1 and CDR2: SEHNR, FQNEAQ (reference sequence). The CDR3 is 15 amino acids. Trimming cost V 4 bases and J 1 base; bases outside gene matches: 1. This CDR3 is CASSSGQSYNSPLHF. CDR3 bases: TGTGCCAGCAGCTCGGGACAGTCCTATAATTCACCCCTCCACTTT.

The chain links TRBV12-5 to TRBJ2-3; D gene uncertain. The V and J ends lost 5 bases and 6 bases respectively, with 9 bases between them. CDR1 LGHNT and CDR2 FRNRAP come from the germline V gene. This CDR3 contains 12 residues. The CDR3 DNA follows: TGTGCTAGTGGTCCCCGGTTGGATACGCAGTATTTT. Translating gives CASGPRLDTQYF.

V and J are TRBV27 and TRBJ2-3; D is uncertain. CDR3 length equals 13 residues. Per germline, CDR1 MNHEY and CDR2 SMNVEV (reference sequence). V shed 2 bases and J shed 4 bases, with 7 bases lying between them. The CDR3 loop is CASSLVSPDTQYF. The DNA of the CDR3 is TGTGCCAGCAGTTTAGTTTCCCCAGATACGCAGTATTTT.